These T cell receptor beta chains were read from a single sample in a study of Graves' ophthalmopathy and Graves' hyperthyroidism. TCRdb itself ran the multiplex PCR reads through MiXCR, one entry per CDR3 protein. The repertoire has 200,000 to 250,000 distinct CDR3 sequences, about 32% of them found once; the top ten carry about 8.2%. Sequencing was performed on peripheral blood. The receptors were gathered from a man aged 50 or older with Graves' ophthalmopathy. Each CDR3 is given with its conserved first and last residue. D genes are given only for firm matches. For some rows the clone size is stated as once, few or many, or as a class when expanded; others skip it.

D: -
size: -
J: TRBJ1-2
V: TRBV10-3
CDR3: CAISDRAYGYTF
DNA: TGTGCCATCAGTGATAGGGCCTATGGCTACACCTTC

D: -
size: many
J: TRBJ1-1
V: TRBV30
CDR3: CAWGGVGTEAFF
DNA: TGTGCCTGGGGGGGGGTCGGGACTGAAGCTTTCTTT

D: TRBD2
size: many
J: TRBJ2-2
V: TRBV19
CDR3: CASSIERTSTTGELFF
DNA: TGTGCCAGTAGTATAGAAAGGACTAGCACGACCGGGGAGCTGTTTTTT

D: -
size: many
J: TRBJ2-7
V: TRBV27
CDR3: CASSFTVGAYEQYF
DNA: TGTGCCAGCAGTTTTACGGTGGGGGCCTACGAGCAGTACTTC

D: -
size: many
J: TRBJ2-2
V: TRBV10-3
CDR3: CAISESLGEGTGELFF
DNA: TGTGCCATCAGTGAGAGTTTGGGAGAGGGCACCGGGGAGCTGTTTTTT

D: -
size: once
J: TRBJ2-7
V: TRBV29-1
CDR3: CSVAGPYTPEQYF
DNA: TGCAGCGTTGCAGGGCCCTATACCCCCGAGCAGTACTTC

D: TRBD1
size: many
J: TRBJ2-5
V: TRBV28
CDR3: CASLGPGQGRKTQYF
DNA: TGTGCCAGCCTTGGGCCGGGACAGGGTAGGAAGACCCAGTACTTC

D: TRBD2
size: many
J: TRBJ2-4
V: TRBV9
CDR3: CASSPTMTSGRENIQYF
DNA: TGTGCCAGCAGCCCCACTATGACTAGCGGGAGAGAAAACATTCAGTACTTC

D: TRBD2
size: -
J: TRBJ2-7
V: TRBV28
CDR3: CASSRSGGYEQYF
DNA: TGTGCCAGCAGCCGCTCGGGAGGATACGAGCAGTACTTC

D: TRBD1
size: many
J: TRBJ1-2
V: TRBV4-1
CDR3: CASSPSTGGVDGYTF
DNA: TGCGCCAGCAGCCCCTCGACAGGGGGCGTCGACGGCTACACCTTC

D: -
size: few
J: TRBJ2-7
V: TRBV6-1
CDR3: CASSEPLGTYEQYF
DNA: TGTGCCAGCAGTGAACCTCTGGGGACCTACGAGCAGTACTTC

D: TRBD1
size: many
J: TRBJ2-7
V: TRBV11-1
CDR3: CASSLGTGTDEQYF
DNA: TGTGCCAGCAGCTTAGGGACAGGGACGGACGAGCAGTACTTC

D: -
size: many
J: TRBJ1-1
V: TRBV6-2/TRBV6-3
CDR3: CASSLLMGQNTEAFF
DNA: TGTGCCAGCAGTCTACTCATGGGGCAAAACACTGAAGCTTTCTTT

D: -
size: many
J: TRBJ2-1
V: TRBV2
CDR3: CASMPGRYNEQFF
DNA: TGTGCCAGCATGCCAGGTCGGTACAATGAGCAGTTCTTC

D: -
size: -
J: TRBJ2-5
V: TRBV12-3/TRBV12-4
CDR3: CASSFEGGEETQYF
DNA: TGTGCCAGCAGTTTTGAGGGAGGTGAAGAGACCCAGTACTTC

D: -
size: many
J: TRBJ1-5
V: TRBV13
CDR3: CASSLQGENQPQHF
DNA: TGTGCCAGCAGCTTACAGGGAGAAAATCAGCCCCAGCATTTT

D: TRBD1
size: -
J: TRBJ2-7
V: TRBV6-5
CDR3: CASSYHRDRVTYEQYF
DNA: TGTGCCAGCAGTTACCATCGGGACAGGGTCACCTACGAGCAGTACTTC